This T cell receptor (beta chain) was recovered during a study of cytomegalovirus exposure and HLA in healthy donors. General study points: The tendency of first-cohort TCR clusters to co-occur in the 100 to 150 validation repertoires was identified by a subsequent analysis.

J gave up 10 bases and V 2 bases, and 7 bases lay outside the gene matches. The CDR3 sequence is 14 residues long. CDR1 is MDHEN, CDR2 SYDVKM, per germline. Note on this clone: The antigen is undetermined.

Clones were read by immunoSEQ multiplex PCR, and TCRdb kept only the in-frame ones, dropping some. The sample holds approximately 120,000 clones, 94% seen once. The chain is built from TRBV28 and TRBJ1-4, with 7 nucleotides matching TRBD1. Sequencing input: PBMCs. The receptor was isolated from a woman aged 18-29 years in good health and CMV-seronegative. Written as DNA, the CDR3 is TGTGCCAGCAGTTTAGATTTAGAGGGGGCAAAACTGTTTTTT. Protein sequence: CASSLDLEGAKLFF.